The 25 T cell receptor beta chains in this list originate from one sample, sequenced in a study of blood T cell repertoires in COVID-19. Generated by immunoSEQ multiplex PCR, the TCRdb table keeps only in-frame clones and is missing some. The data show 250,000 to 350,000 clones, with approximately 84% seen just once and more than 1.1% held by the top ten. The sample comprised peripheral blood. These receptors all stem from a human donor with COVID-19, enrolled during active disease. The donor label of this sample is uncertain.

CDR3 bases: TGTGCCAGTAGTATCCCCTTCGAGGCCTCACACACCGGGGAGCTGTTTTTT. Residues: CASSIPFEASHTGELFF. The rearrangement uses TRBV19 and TRBJ2-2; D unresolved. The ends were cut back, 3 bases at V and 3 bases at J, with 17 bases in the middle. This CDR3 is built from 17 residues. The germline V gene has CDR1 LNHDA and CDR2 SQIVND (reference sequence).

The CDR3 here is CASSQEEGRYNEQFF. The DNA for the CDR3 is TGCGCCAGCAGCCAAGAGGAAGGGAGGTACAATGAGCAGTTCTTC. This chain uses TRBV4-1 with TRBJ2-1, with D possibly TRBD2 on 6 matching bases. In germline, CDR1 is MGHRA, CDR2 YSYEKL. Trimming cost V 0 bases and J 4 bases, with 10 bases left between them. CDR3 size: 15 residues.

The V call is TRBV24-1, the J call TRBJ1-1, with D possibly matching TRBD1 (5 bases). Deletions cut 3 bases from V and 6 bases from J, with 16 bases between. The CDR3 spans 15 residues. Germline loops: CDR1 KGHDR, CDR2 SFDVKD. CDR3 loop: CATSDKNGGVAEAFF. The CDR3 coding sequence is TGTGCCACCAGTGATAAGAATGGGGGGGTCGCTGAAGCTTTCTTT.

The chain has TRBV5-6 and TRBJ2-1; 9 bases agree with TRBD2. CDR1 is SGHDT, CDR2 YYEEEE, per germline. This CDR3 comprises 15 residues. With 2 bases clipped from V and 2 bases from J, the junction kept 2 bases outside the gene matches. The CDR3 sequence is CASSFTSGPYNEQFF. The CDR3 coding sequence is TGTGCCAGCAGCTTTACTAGCGGGCCCTACAATGAGCAGTTCTTC.

A few counts support this clone. This sequence joins TRBV5-5 and TRBJ1-1; the D is unclear. The CDR3 covers 13 residues. Germline CDR1 and CDR2: SGHKS and YYEKEE (reference sequence). Trimming cost V 4 bases and J 2 bases, with 9 bases left between them. The CDR3 region has the DNA TGTGCCAGCAGCCTTATAGATAACACTGAAGCTTTCTTT. Protein: CASSLIDNTEAFF.

The V call is TRBV5-1, the J call TRBJ1-6; possibly TRBD1 for D (5 bases). The CDR3 is made up of 15 amino acids. Germline V gene data show CDR1 as SGHRS and CDR2 as YFSETQ. Trimming cost V 4 bases and J 7 bases, with 15 bases left between them. The CDR3: CASSGGGQTNSPLHF. The CDR3 DNA follows: TGCGCCAGCAGCGGGGGGGGTCAGACGAATTCACCCCTCCACTTT.

The rearrangement uses TRBV28 and TRBJ1-1, with D perhaps matching TRBD1 (6 bases). Trimming took 11 bases from V and 1 from J, leaving 11 bases between them. The CDR3 runs to 12 residues. Germline V CDR1 and CDR2: MDHEN, SYDVKM. The chain's CDR3 is CAGKTGNTEAFF. The DNA for the CDR3 is TGTGCCGGAAAGACAGGGAACACTGAAGCTTTCTTT.

This CDR3 reads CASGTRGNPQETQYF. The CDR3 DNA is TGTGCCAGTGGTACCAGGGGAAACCCCCAAGAGACCCAGTACTTC. V is TRBV19 and J is TRBJ2-5, with D possibly being TRBD1 (6 bases). The CDR3 loop spans 15 amino acids. Looked up from germline, CDR1 is LNHDA and CDR2 is SQIVND (reference sequence). Trimming took off 8 bases at V and 1 base at J, with 17 bases between the two ends.

This chain uses TRBV5-1 with TRBJ1-2, with a possible D match to TRBD1 (6 bases). V gave up 5 bases and J gave up 7 bases, with 18 bases separating them. The CDR3 is 14 residues long. The V gene's germline CDR1 is SGHRS and CDR2 YFSETQ. DNA of the CDR3: TGCGCCAGCAGAAGCCGAGGCTCAGGGGTTGGCTACACCTTC. Its translation is CASRSRGSGVGYTF.

The rearrangement joins TRBV12-5 to TRBJ2-7; D is possibly TRBD1 (6 bases). CDR1 LGHNT and CDR2 FRNRAP come from the germline V gene. V gave up 5 bases and J gave up 4 bases, with 15 bases separating them. The CDR3 has 14 amino acids. Here the CDR3 reads CASGLLQGPYEQYF. CDR3 DNA: TGTGCTAGTGGTCTCTTACAGGGACCTTACGAGCAGTACTTC.

The chain is built from TRBV10-2 and TRBJ2-7, with 8 nucleotides matching TRBD1. Unmatched junction bases numbered 8, after V lost 4 bases and J lost 9 bases. The CDR3 loop spans 13 amino acids. From germline, CDR1 is WSHSY and CDR2 SAAADI. The CDR3 region is CASSGPDRAWQYF. The CDR3, as DNA: TGCGCCAGCAGTGGTCCGGACAGGGCGTGGCAGTACTTC.

This clone was counted between two and nine times. V usage is TRBV30 and J usage is TRBJ2-1; D gene unclear. Germline assignment: CDR1 GTSNPN and CDR2 SVGIG (reference sequence). Trimming cost V 0 bases and J 9 bases, with 15 bases left between them. The CDR3 has 14 amino acids. CDR3 coding DNA: TGTGCCTGGAGTGTGAAGAGTCTTTGGGCTGAGCAGTTCTTC. Protein sequence: CAWSVKSLWAEQFF.

CDR3: CASGTGSEQYF. For the CDR3, the DNA is TGCGCCAGCGGGACAGGCTCCGAGCAGTACTTC. The chain combines TRBV5-1 with TRBJ2-7, with 8 positions matching TRBD1. The CDR3 is 11 residues long. The germline V gene encodes CDR1 SGHRS and CDR2 YFSETQ. The V and J ends lost 7 bases and 6 bases, in that order; junction bases with no gene match: 3.

This rearrangement joins TRBV15 to TRBJ1-5; D gene ambiguous. Trimming took off 4 bases at V and 0 bases at J, with 7 bases between the two ends. This CDR3 has 14 residues. Germline CDR1 reads LNHNV; CDR2 reads YYDKDF (reference sequence). CDR3 residues: CATSTGYSNQPQHF. The CDR3 nucleotides read TGTGCCACCAGCACGGGATATAGCAATCAGCCCCAGCATTTT.

The gene calls are TRBV13 and TRBJ2-7, with 11 bases lining up with TRBD1. V was clipped by 6 bases and J by 7 bases; unmatched bases: 8. The CDR3 consists of 14 residues. Germline V lookup: CDR1 PRHDT, CDR2 FYEKMQ (reference sequence). The DNA for the CDR3 is TGTGCCAGCAGACCGGGACAGGGGGTAGGGGAGCAGTACTTC. As protein: CASRPGQGVGEQYF.

This chain uses TRBV3-1 (or the pseudogene TRBV3-2) with TRBJ1-4; weak D call: TRBD1 (6 bases). The CDR3 loop spans 20 amino acids. CDR1 and CDR2 (germline): LGHDT, YNNKEL (reference sequence). Trimming pared 3 bases from V and 7 bases from J, leaving 30 bases between. The CDR3 DNA sequence: TGTGCCAGCAGCCAGGACGTTGGACAGAGAAGTAAGGAAGGGCTTGAAAAACTGTTTTTT. Its translation is CASSQDVGQRSKEGLEKLFF.

The chain uses TRBV5-4 and TRBJ2-1; TRBD2 matches 9 bases. The germline V gene encodes CDR1 SGHNT and CDR2 YYREEE (reference sequence). With 7 bases clipped from V and 8 bases from J, the junction kept 13 bases outside the gene matches. There are 15 residues in the CDR3. CDR3 protein: CASCRGGRALDEQFF. As DNA, the CDR3 is TGTGCCAGCTGTCGGGGCGGGAGGGCCCTGGATGAGCAGTTCTTC.

This chain connects TRBV11-2 to TRBJ2-1, with 7 bases that match TRBD2. The junction had 10 bases not matched to a gene; V was cut back by 5 bases and J by 6 bases. Germline assignment: CDR1 SGHAT and CDR2 FQNNGV. The CDR3 contains 15 residues. CDR3 in DNA: TGTGCCAGCAGCCAACGCGGGGGAGGGCTCAATGAGCAGTTCTTC. It encodes CASSQRGGGLNEQFF.

The chain is built from TRBV7-2 and TRBJ1-6; the D gene is possibly TRBD1 (5 bases). Per the germline V gene, CDR1 is SGHTA and CDR2 is FQGNSA. There are 17 residues in the CDR3. Trimming removed 1 base at V and 8 bases at J, with 18 bases between. This chain's CDR3 is CASSLDVGGVGYSPLHF. The DNA of the CDR3 is TGTGCCAGCAGCTTAGACGTGGGGGGTGTCGGATATTCACCCCTCCACTTT. The full variable domain, with the rest looked up from reference TRBV7-2 and TRBJ1-6, is GAGVSQSPSNKVTEKGKDVELRCDPISGHTALYWYRQSLGQGLEFLIYFQGNSAPDKSGLPSDRFSAERTGGSVSTLTIQRTQQEDSAVYLCASSLDVGGVGYSPLHFGNGTRLTVT.

The chain combines TRBV7-9 with TRBJ1-1, with D possibly being TRBD1 (5 bases). This CDR3 region has 14 residues. The germline CDR1 and CDR2 sequences are SEHNR and FQNEAQ (reference sequence). V gave up 5 bases and J gave up 1 base, with 11 bases separating them. The CDR3 loop is CASSEGAANTEAFF. The CDR3 DNA follows: TGTGCCAGCAGCGAAGGGGCCGCGAACACTGAAGCTTTCTTT.

The chain combines TRBV11-2 with TRBJ1-5, with TRBD1 identical over 7 bases. Germline V gene data show CDR1 as SGHAT and CDR2 as FQNNGV. The ends lost 5 bases at V and 5 bases at J; junction bases unmatched: 9. The CDR3 is 15 amino acids. The CDR3 here is CASSPGGGVDQPQHF. The CDR3 DNA reads TGTGCCAGCAGCCCCGGAGGGGGCGTAGATCAGCCCCAGCATTTT.

The rearrangement links TRBV12-3 or TRBV12-4 to TRBJ1-3; D remains unclear. V lost 6 bases, J lost 3 bases, and 9 bases lay in between. The CDR3 loop spans 13 amino acids. CDR3 region: CASRGRIGNTIYF. CDR3 sequence (DNA): TGTGCCAGCAGGGGCCGGATTGGAAACACCATATATTTT.

In its sample, this clone was seen once. The gene calls are TRBV3-1 (or the pseudogene TRBV3-2) and TRBJ2-3, with 9 bases aligning to TRBD2. There are 16 residues in the CDR3. Germline CDR1 LGHDT, CDR2 YNNKEL (reference sequence). Trimming at V came to 0 bases and at J to 6 bases, leaving 7 bases not matched to a gene. CDR3 region: CASSQELREGSDTQYF. In DNA form, the CDR3 reads TGTGCCAGCAGCCAAGAGTTGCGGGAGGGTTCGGATACGCAGTATTTT.

As regards this clone: Other DNA sequences in this specimen translate into the identical CDR3. The chain uses TRBV5-4 and TRBJ2-5, with 7 bases that match TRBD2. The CDR3 has 14 residues. Per the germline V gene, CDR1 is SGHNT and CDR2 is YYREEE (reference sequence). Unmatched junction bases numbered 0, after V lost 0 bases and J lost 1 base. CDR3 region: CASSLGLAQETQYF. The CDR3 DNA is TGTGCCAGCAGCTTGGGACTAGCCCAAGAGACCCAGTACTTC.

The chain has TRBV2 and TRBJ2-2, with TRBD1 identical over 7 bases. Unmatched junction bases numbered 8, after V lost 9 bases and J lost 4 bases. The germline V gene has CDR1 SNHLY and CDR2 FYNNEI. CDR3 length: 14 residues. The CDR3 sequence is CARGGPGGTGELFF. CDR3 nucleotides: TGTGCCAGAGGGGGCCCTGGGGGCACCGGGGAGCTGTTTTTT.